A selection of T cell receptor beta chains follows, all from one sample in a study of blood T cell repertoires in COVID-19. Assay: immunoSEQ multiplex PCR; the TCRdb copy retains only in-frame clones and omits some. The repertoire includes approximately 500,000 clones, 80% to 90% of them detected once, and roughly 3.2% sits in the top ten. Sequencing input: peripheral blood. These receptors were collected from a human donor in a cohort sampled during active COVID-19. CDR3s leave out the opening cysteine and the closing phenylalanine or tryptophan. A D gene is named only where the DNA matches it firmly.

d_gene: -; j_gene: TRBJ2-3; v_gene: TRBV6-6; CDR3aa: ASSYFPVPYTQY
d_gene: TRBD2; j_gene: TRBJ2-5; v_gene: TRBV7-6; CDR3aa: ASSFRAGGPVETQY
d_gene: TRBD2; j_gene: TRBJ2-1; v_gene: TRBV5-1; CDR3aa: ASSPAVREVNEQF
d_gene: TRBD1; j_gene: TRBJ1-5; v_gene: TRBV2; CDR3aa: ASRGTGGGSQPQH
d_gene: -; j_gene: TRBJ2-7; v_gene: TRBV11-3; CDR3aa: ASSPSDTYEQY
d_gene: -; j_gene: TRBJ1-2; v_gene: TRBV5-1; CDR3aa: ASSLGGGGTYGYT
d_gene: TRBD1; j_gene: TRBJ2-5; v_gene: TRBV11-2; CDR3aa: ASSRQGTPETQY
d_gene: TRBD1; j_gene: TRBJ1-1; v_gene: TRBV7-3; CDR3aa: ASSIQPGTGTEAF
d_gene: TRBD1; j_gene: TRBJ2-2; v_gene: TRBV11-2; CDR3aa: ASSLRGTVNTGELF
d_gene: TRBD1; j_gene: TRBJ1-2; v_gene: TRBV25-1; CDR3aa: ASSETGNYGYT
d_gene: -; j_gene: TRBJ1-5; v_gene: TRBV19; CDR3aa: ASSKDRGQPQH
d_gene: -; j_gene: TRBJ1-1; v_gene: TRBV13; CDR3aa: ASSLGERGGAF
d_gene: -; j_gene: TRBJ1-1; v_gene: TRBV15; CDR3aa: ATSRGGLNTEAF
d_gene: -; j_gene: TRBJ1-2; v_gene: TRBV19; CDR3aa: ASSLTGANYGYT
d_gene: TRBD1; j_gene: TRBJ1-2; v_gene: TRBV30; CDR3aa: AWRGNRGFYYGYT
d_gene: TRBD2; j_gene: TRBJ2-1; v_gene: TRBV15; CDR3aa: ATSRSSGSVF
d_gene: TRBD1; j_gene: TRBJ1-4; v_gene: TRBV5-5; CDR3aa: ASSISDRVFEKLF
d_gene: -; j_gene: TRBJ1-2; v_gene: TRBV4-3; CDR3aa: ASSQDSGGAHLGYT
d_gene: -; j_gene: TRBJ2-2; v_gene: TRBV3-1/TRBV3-2; CDR3aa: ASSQDHRQGNTGELF
d_gene: TRBD2; j_gene: TRBJ2-7; v_gene: TRBV7-2; CDR3aa: ASSETSGNYEQY
d_gene: TRBD1; j_gene: TRBJ2-7; v_gene: TRBV6-5; CDR3aa: ASTFGQGVGEQY
d_gene: -; j_gene: TRBJ1-5; v_gene: TRBV19; CDR3aa: ASEQGGNQPQH
d_gene: -; j_gene: TRBJ2-5; v_gene: TRBV29-1; CDR3aa: SAVGIGRETQY
d_gene: -; j_gene: TRBJ1-6; v_gene: TRBV25-1; CDR3aa: ASSEWTRSPLH
d_gene: -; j_gene: TRBJ1-4; v_gene: TRBV10-1; CDR3aa: ASTGSEKLF
d_gene: TRBD1; j_gene: TRBJ2-2; v_gene: TRBV5-4; CDR3aa: ASSFEQGRYTGELF
d_gene: -; j_gene: TRBJ2-6; v_gene: TRBV19; CDR3aa: ASSSIRGSSGANVLT
d_gene: TRBD2; j_gene: TRBJ2-1; v_gene: TRBV24-1; CDR3aa: ATSDSRLAGVYNEQF
d_gene: -; j_gene: TRBJ2-4; v_gene: TRBV25-1; CDR3aa: ASSDGGAGKNIQY
d_gene: TRBD2; j_gene: TRBJ2-1; v_gene: TRBV7-9; CDR3aa: ASSSGGGRAYNEQF
d_gene: -; j_gene: TRBJ1-1; v_gene: TRBV7-3; CDR3aa: ASSYATGTEAF
d_gene: TRBD1; j_gene: TRBJ1-4; v_gene: TRBV30; CDR3aa: AWSVMDRGEKLF
d_gene: -; j_gene: TRBJ1-1; v_gene: TRBV30; CDR3aa: AWSSTYPGGGTEAF
d_gene: TRBD1; j_gene: TRBJ1-2; v_gene: TRBV9; CDR3aa: ASSRDRGPGYT
d_gene: TRBD2; j_gene: TRBJ2-2; v_gene: TRBV3-1/TRBV3-2; CDR3aa: ASSGRVNTGELF
d_gene: -; j_gene: TRBJ1-5; v_gene: TRBV6-5; CDR3aa: ASSLERGNQPQH
d_gene: -; j_gene: TRBJ1-1; v_gene: TRBV6-5; CDR3aa: ASINQGINTEAF
d_gene: TRBD1; j_gene: TRBJ1-2; v_gene: TRBV18; CDR3aa: ASSPPLGGTDLDNYGYT
d_gene: TRBD1; j_gene: TRBJ2-7; v_gene: TRBV28; CDR3aa: ASRSVQGVYEQY
d_gene: -; j_gene: TRBJ1-2; v_gene: TRBV3-1/TRBV3-2; CDR3aa: ASSYLTRGFRGYT
d_gene: TRBD2; j_gene: TRBJ2-3; v_gene: TRBV19; CDR3aa: ASSKPGLAGRQGTDTQY
d_gene: TRBD2; j_gene: TRBJ2-1; v_gene: TRBV4-1; CDR3aa: ASSHPSGREYNEQF
d_gene: TRBD2; j_gene: TRBJ2-7; v_gene: TRBV19; CDR3aa: ASSIYASGRASEQY
d_gene: -; j_gene: TRBJ1-1; v_gene: TRBV11-2; CDR3aa: ASSTEFQVNTEAF
d_gene: -; j_gene: TRBJ1-2; v_gene: TRBV5-4; CDR3aa: ASASGGRVEARGYT
d_gene: -; j_gene: TRBJ2-1; v_gene: TRBV5-8; CDR3aa: ASSLKTLLRNEQF
d_gene: -; j_gene: TRBJ2-7; v_gene: TRBV25-1; CDR3aa: ASSLGAGYEQY
d_gene: -; j_gene: TRBJ1-5; v_gene: TRBV9; CDR3aa: ASSVGFGGQPQH
d_gene: TRBD1; j_gene: TRBJ1-2; v_gene: TRBV20-1; CDR3aa: SASKTQGDYGYT
d_gene: TRBD1; j_gene: TRBJ2-7; v_gene: TRBV4-2; CDR3aa: ASSQDRDRGYEQY
d_gene: -; j_gene: TRBJ1-5; v_gene: TRBV7-3; CDR3aa: ASSLEGVSNQPQH
d_gene: -; j_gene: TRBJ2-3; v_gene: TRBV9; CDR3aa: ASSVDSLVTDTQY
d_gene: TRBD1; j_gene: TRBJ1-5; v_gene: TRBV28; CDR3aa: ATTGGGQPQH
d_gene: -; j_gene: TRBJ2-7; v_gene: TRBV28; CDR3aa: ASSLNEKGLIEQY
d_gene: TRBD1; j_gene: TRBJ1-4; v_gene: TRBV5-5; CDR3aa: ASSPFGDSGGEKLF
d_gene: -; j_gene: TRBJ1-1; v_gene: TRBV5-1; CDR3aa: ASSTGGSTEAF
d_gene: TRBD1; j_gene: TRBJ2-2; v_gene: TRBV7-7; CDR3aa: ASRGQGKTGELF
d_gene: -; j_gene: TRBJ2-1; v_gene: TRBV7-8; CDR3aa: ASSLPSLLEQF